This entry is about one T cell receptor (beta chain). Its antigen remains unidentified. Regarding treatment: around 19 received Ad26.COV2.S at low or high dose, single or two shots; 5 received placebo; per-sample allocation not given. The investigators took samples on day 63 after the first vaccine or placebo injection. SARS-CoV-2 spike from the Wuhan strain was encoded by the vaccine, an Ad26 vector. The record originates from a study of Ad26.COV2.S vaccination and SARS-CoV-2 variants. General study findings and limits: Analytic work on TCR breadth and depth might have understated the full extent of total T cell responses.

This CDR3 region has 14 residues. Germline CDR1 reads MNHEY; CDR2 reads SMNVEV (reference sequence). V lost 5 bases and J 4 bases, leaving 14 bases between the germline ends. Sequenced by immunoSEQ multiplex PCR; TCRdb stores in-frame clones only, minus some. This sample has 300,000 to 400,000 clones, with around four fifths found just once. Sequences were derived from peripheral blood, sampled in a trial of Ad26.COV2.S vaccine versus placebo. V usage is TRBV27 and J usage is TRBJ1-2; no firm D call. The clonotype comes from a person aged 18 to 65 who received the Ad26.COV2.S COVID-19 vaccine or a placebo. The chain's CDR3 is CASSEIGAGYGYTF. CDR3 bases: TGTGCCAGCAGTGAAATAGGTGCAGGCTATGGCTACACCTTC.